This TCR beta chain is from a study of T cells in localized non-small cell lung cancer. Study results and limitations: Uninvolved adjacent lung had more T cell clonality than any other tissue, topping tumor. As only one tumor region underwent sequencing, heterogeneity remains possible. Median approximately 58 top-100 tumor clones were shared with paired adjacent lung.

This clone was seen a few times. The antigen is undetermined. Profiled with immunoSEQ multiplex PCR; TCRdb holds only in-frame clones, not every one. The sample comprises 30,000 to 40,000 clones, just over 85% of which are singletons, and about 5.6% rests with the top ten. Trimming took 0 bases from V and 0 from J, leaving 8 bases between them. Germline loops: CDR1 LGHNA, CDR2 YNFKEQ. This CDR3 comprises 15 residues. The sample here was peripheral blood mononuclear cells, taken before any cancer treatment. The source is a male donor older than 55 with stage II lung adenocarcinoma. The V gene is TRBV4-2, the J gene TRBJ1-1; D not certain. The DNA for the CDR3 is TGTGCCAGCAGCCAAGAGAACAGAATGAACACTGAAGCTTTCTTT. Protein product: CASSQENRMNTEAFF.